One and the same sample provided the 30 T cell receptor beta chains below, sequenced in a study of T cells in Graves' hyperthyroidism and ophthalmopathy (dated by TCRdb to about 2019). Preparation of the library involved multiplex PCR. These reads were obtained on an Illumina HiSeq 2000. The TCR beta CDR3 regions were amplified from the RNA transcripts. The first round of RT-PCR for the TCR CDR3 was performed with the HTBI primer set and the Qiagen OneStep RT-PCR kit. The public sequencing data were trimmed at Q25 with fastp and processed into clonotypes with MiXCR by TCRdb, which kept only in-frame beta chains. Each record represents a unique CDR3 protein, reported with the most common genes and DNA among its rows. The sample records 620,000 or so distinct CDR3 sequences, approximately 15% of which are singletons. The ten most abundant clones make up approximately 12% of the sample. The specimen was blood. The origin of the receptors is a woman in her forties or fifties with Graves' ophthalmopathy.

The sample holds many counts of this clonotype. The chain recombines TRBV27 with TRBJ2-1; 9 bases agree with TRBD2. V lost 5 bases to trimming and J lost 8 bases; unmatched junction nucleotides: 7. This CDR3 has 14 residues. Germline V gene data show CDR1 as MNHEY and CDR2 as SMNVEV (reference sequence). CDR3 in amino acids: CASSPPGLAYEQFF. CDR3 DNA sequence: TGTGCCAGCAGTCCCCCGGGACTAGCATATGAGCAGTTCTTC.

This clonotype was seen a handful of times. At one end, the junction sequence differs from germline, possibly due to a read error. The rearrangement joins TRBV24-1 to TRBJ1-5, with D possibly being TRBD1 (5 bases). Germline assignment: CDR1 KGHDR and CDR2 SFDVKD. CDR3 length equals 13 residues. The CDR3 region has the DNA TGTGCCACCGGTGAGGGGAGCAATCAGCCCCAGCATTTT. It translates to CATGEGSNQPQHF.

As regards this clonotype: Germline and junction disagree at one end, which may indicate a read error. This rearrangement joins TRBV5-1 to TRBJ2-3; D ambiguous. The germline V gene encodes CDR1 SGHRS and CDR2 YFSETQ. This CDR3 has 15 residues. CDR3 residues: CASSLEGLSTDTQCF. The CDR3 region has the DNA TGCGCCAGCAGCTTGGAAGGGTTGAGCACAGATACGCAGTGTTTT.

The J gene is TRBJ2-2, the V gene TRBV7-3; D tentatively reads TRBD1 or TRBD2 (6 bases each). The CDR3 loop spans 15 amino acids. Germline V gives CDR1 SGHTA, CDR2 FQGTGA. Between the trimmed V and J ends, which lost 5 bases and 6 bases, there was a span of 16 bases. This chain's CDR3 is CASSHHQRGAGELFF. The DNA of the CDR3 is TGTGCCAGCAGCCACCACCAAAGGGGGGCCGGGGAGCTGTTTTTT.

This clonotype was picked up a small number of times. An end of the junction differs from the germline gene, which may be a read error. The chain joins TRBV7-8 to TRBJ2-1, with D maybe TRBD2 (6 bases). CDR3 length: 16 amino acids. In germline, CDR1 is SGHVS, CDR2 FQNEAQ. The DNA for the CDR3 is TGTGCCAGCCCTCCGGGGTTGGTAGCGGAGCATAATGGGCAGTTCTTC. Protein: CASPPGLVAEHNGQFF.

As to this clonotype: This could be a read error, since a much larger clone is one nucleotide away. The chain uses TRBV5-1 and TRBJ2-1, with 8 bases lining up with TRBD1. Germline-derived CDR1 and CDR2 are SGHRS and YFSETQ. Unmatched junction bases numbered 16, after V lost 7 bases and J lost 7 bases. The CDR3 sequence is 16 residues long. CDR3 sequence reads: CASGISPGQADNEQFF. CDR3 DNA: TGCGCCAGCGGCATATCTCCGGGACAGGCTGATAATGAGCAGTTCTTC.

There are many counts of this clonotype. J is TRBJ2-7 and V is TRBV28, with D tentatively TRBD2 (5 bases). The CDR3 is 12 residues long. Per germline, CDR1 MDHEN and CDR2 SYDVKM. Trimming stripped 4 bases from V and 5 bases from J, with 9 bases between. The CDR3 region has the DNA TGTGCCAGCAGTTCCCCCGGGGACGAGCAGTACTTC. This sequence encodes CASSSPGDEQYF.

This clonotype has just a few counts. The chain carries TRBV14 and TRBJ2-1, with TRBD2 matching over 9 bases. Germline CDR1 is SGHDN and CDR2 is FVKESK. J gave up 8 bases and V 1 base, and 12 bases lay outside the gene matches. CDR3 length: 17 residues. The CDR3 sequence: CASSQVLAGVVSYEQFF. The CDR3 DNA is TGTGCCAGCAGCCAAGTTTTAGCGGGAGTTGTATCATATGAGCAGTTCTTC. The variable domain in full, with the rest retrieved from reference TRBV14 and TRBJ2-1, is EAGVTQFPSHSVIEKGQTVTLRCDPISGHDNLYWYRRVMGKEIKFLLHFVKESKQDESGMPNNRFLAERTGGTYSTLKVQPAELEDSGVYFCASSQVLAGVVSYEQFFGPGTRLTVL.

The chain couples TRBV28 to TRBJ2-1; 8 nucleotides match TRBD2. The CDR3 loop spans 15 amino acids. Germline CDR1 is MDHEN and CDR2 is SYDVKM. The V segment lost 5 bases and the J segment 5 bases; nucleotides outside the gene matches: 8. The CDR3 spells CASSPPGGVNNEQFF. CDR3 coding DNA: TGTGCCAGCAGTCCCCCGGGAGGGGTGAACAATGAGCAGTTCTTC.

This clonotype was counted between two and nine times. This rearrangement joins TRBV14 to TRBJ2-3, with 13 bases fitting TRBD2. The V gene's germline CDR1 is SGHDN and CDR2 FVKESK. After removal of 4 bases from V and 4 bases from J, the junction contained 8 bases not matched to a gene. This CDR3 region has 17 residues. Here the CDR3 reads CASSRTSGRILSDTQYF. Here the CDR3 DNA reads TGTGCCAGCAGCCGGACTAGCGGGAGAATTTTGTCAGATACGCAGTATTTT.

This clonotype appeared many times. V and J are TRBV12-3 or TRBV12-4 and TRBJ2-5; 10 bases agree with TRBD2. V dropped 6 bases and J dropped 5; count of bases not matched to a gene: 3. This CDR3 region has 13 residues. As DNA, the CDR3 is TGTGCCAGCAGAGCGGGAGGGGTGGAGACCCAGTACTTC. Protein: CASRAGGVETQYF.

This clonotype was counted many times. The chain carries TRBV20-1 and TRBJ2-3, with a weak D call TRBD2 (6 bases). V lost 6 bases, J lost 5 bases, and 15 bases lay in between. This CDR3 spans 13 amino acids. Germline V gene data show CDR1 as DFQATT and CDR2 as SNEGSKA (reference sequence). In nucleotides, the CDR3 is TGCAGTGCGGGGACTCTAAGGGGAGATACGCAGTATTTT. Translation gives CSAGTLRGDTQYF.

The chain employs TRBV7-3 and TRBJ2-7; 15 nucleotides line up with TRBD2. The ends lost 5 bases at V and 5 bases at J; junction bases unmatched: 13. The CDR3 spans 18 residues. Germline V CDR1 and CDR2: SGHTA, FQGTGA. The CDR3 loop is CASSPVSGTSGRPDEQYF. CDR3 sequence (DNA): TGTGCCAGCAGCCCAGTTTCCGGGACTAGCGGGAGGCCCGACGAGCAGTACTTC. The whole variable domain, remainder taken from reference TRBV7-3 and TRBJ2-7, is GAGVSQTPSNKVTEKGKYVELRCDPISGHTALYWYRQSLGQGPEFLIYFQGTGAADDSGLPNDRFFAVRPEGSVSTLKIQRTERGDSAVYLCASSPVSGTSGRPDEQYFGPGTRLTVT.

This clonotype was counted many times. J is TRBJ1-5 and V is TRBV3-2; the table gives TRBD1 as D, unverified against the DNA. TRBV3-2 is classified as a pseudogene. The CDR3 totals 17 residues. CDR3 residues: CASSQDAPDRGPQPQHF. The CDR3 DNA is TGTGCCAGCAGCCAAGATGCCCCGGACAGGGGACCTCAGCCCCAGCATTTT.

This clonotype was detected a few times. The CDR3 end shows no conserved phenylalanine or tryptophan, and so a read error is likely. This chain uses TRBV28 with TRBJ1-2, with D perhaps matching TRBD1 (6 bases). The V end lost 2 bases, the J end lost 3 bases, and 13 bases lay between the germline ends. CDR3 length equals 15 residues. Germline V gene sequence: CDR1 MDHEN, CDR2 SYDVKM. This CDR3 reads CASSLTSPGDYGYTL. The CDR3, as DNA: TGTGCCAGCAGTTTAACCTCACCAGGGGACTATGGCTACACCCTC.

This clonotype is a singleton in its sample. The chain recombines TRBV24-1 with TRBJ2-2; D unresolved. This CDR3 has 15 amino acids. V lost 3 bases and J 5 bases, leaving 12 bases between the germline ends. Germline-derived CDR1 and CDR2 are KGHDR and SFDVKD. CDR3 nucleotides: TGTGCCACCAGTGATGCGTCAGTTTATACCGGGGAGCTGTTTTTT. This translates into CATSDASVYTGELFF.

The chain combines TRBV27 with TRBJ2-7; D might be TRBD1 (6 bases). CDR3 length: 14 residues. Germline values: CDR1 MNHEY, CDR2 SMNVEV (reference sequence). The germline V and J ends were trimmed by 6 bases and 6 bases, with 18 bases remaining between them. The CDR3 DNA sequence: TGTGCCAGCAGATTTCAGGGGACGGACCGCGAGCAGTACTTC. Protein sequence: CASRFQGTDREQYF.

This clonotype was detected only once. The CDR3 is CAISASGGSETQYF. CDR3 in DNA: TGTGCCATCAGTGCCTCCGGGGGCTCGGAGACCCAGTACTTC. J is TRBJ2-5 and V is TRBV10-3; tentatively, D is TRBD1 or TRBD2 (6 bases each). Germline V gives CDR1 ENHRY, CDR2 SYGVKD. The CDR3 runs 14 residues. V was trimmed by 4 bases and J by 5 bases, leaving 14 bases between them.

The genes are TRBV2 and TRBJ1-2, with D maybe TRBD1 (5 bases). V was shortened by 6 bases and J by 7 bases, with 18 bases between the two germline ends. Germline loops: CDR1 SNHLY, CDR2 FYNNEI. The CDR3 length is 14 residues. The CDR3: CASRTGRAKGGYTF. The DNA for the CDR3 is TGTGCCAGCAGGACGGGCAGGGCAAAGGGTGGCTACACCTTC.

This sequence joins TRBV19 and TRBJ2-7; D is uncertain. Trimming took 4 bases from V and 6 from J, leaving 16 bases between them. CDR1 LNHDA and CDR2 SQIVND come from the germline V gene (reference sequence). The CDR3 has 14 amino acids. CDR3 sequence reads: CASSTSWGGREQYF. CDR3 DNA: TGTGCCAGTAGTACCTCATGGGGTGGGCGCGAGCAGTACTTC.

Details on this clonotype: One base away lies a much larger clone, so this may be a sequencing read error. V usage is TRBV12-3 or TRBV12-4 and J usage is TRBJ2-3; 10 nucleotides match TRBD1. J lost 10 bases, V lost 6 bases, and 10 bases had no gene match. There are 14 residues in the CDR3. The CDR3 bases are TGTGCCAGCAGCCGGGACAGGGGACTTGATGCGCAGTATTTT. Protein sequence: CASSRDRGLDAQYF.

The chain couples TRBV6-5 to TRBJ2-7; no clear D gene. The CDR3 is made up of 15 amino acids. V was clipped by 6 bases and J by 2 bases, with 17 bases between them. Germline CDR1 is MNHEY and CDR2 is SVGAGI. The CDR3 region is CASSLLFDEAYEQYF. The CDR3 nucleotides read TGTGCCAGCAGCCTACTCTTCGACGAGGCCTACGAGCAGTACTTC.

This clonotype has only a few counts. In nucleotides, the CDR3 is TGTGCCAGCAGCTCAGACGGATGGGGGATCGAAAAACTGTTTTTT. This sequence encodes CASSSDGWGIEKLFF. V usage is TRBV7-3 and J usage is TRBJ1-4, with D possibly matching TRBD1 (5 bases). The CDR3 covers 15 residues. V was shortened by 4 bases and J by 8 bases, with 17 bases between the two germline ends. Germline values: CDR1 SGHTA, CDR2 FQGTGA.

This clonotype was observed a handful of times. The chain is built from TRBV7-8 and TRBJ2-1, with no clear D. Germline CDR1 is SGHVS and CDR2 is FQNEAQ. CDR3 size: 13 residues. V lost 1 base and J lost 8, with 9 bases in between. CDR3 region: CASSLVVPDEQFF. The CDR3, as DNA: TGTGCCAGCAGCTTAGTAGTCCCAGATGAGCAGTTCTTC. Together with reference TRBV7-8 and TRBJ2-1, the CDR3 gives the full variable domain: GAGVSQSPRYKVAKRGQDVALRCDPISGHVSLFWYQQALGQGPEFLTYFQNEAQLDKSGLPSDRFFAERPEGSVSTLKIQRTQQEDSAVYLCASSLVVPDEQFFGPGTRLTVL.

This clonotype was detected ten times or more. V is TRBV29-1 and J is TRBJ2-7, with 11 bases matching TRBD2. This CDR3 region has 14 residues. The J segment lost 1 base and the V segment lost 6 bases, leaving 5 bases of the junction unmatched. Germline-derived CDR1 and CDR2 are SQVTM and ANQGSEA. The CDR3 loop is CSVKRTSGSYEQYF. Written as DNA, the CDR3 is TGCAGCGTGAAACGGACTAGCGGGTCCTACGAGCAGTACTTC.

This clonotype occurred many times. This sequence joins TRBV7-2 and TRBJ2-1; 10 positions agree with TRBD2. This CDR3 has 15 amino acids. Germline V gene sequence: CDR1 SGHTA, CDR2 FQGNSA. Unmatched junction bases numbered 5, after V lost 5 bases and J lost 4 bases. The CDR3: CASSPSGRGYNEQFF. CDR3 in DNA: TGTGCCAGCAGCCCCAGCGGGAGGGGGTACAATGAGCAGTTCTTC.

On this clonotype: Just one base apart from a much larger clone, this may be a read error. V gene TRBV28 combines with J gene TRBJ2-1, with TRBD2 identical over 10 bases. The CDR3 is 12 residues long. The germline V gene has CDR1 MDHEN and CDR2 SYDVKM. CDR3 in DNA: TGTGCCAGCATTTTAAGCGGGAGGGACCCGTTCTTC. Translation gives CASILSGRDPFF.

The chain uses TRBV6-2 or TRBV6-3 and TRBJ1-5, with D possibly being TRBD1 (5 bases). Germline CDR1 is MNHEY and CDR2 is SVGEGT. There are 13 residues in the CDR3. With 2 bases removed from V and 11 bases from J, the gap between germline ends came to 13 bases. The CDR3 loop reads CASSYVTGPAQHF. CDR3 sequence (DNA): TGTGCCAGCAGTTACGTTACAGGCCCGGCCCAGCATTTT.

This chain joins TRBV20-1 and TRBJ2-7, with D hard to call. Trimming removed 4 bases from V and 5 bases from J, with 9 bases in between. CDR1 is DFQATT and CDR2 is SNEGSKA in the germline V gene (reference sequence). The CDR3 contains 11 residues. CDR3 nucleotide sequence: TGCAGTGCTACCCGATGGGACGAGCAGTACTTC. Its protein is CSATRWDEQYF.

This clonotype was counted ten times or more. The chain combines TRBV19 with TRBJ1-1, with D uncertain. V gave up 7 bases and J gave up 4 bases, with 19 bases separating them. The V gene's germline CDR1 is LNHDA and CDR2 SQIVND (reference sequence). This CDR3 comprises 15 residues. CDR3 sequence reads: CASTSPAGVPTEAFF. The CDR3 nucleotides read TGTGCCAGTACCTCTCCTGCAGGAGTACCCACTGAAGCTTTCTTT.